These 9 T cell receptor beta chains were all obtained from the same sample, sequenced in a study of long-term antiretroviral therapy in people with HIV. Assay version v3.0 of immunoSEQ was used, and it was run at survey level. Generated by immunoSEQ multiplex PCR, the TCRdb table keeps only in-frame clones and is missing some. The sample comprises about 11,000 clones, roughly three quarters of which are singletons, and 19% rests with the top ten. Sequenced here: unsorted PBMCs, sampled at the start of antiretroviral therapy, before treatment. The source of these receptors is a young man with HIV.

The rearrangement links TRBV18 to TRBJ1-5; D possibly corresponds to TRBD1 (5 bases). Looked up from germline, CDR1 is KGHSH and CDR2 is LQKENI. This CDR3 has 14 residues. V was clipped by 3 bases and J by 6 bases, with 12 bases between them. The CDR3 region has the DNA TGTGCCAGCTCACCGGGCAGGGAGGGTCAGCCCCAGCATTTT. This codes for CASSPGREGQPQHF.

The CDR3 DNA reads TGCGCCAGCAGAGGAAGACAGGGCGCCTACGAGCAGTACTTC. Translation: CASRGRQGAYEQYF. The chain recombines TRBV10-2 with TRBJ2-7, with 7 bases fitting TRBD1. The CDR3 consists of 14 residues. Germline V gene sequence: CDR1 WSHSY, CDR2 SAAADI. V gave up 6 bases and J gave up 2 bases; unmatched junction bases: 7.

The rearrangement uses TRBV5-1 and TRBJ1-2, with D uncertain. The V end lost 0 bases, the J end lost 8 bases, and 5 bases lay between the germline ends. The CDR3 length is 11 residues. Germline lookup yields CDR1 SGHRS and CDR2 YFSETQ. The CDR3 region has the DNA TGCGCCAGCAGCTTGGGGCAGGGCTACACCTTC. This gives the protein CASSLGQGYTF.

V gene TRBV7-3 combines with J gene TRBJ1-2; D is ambiguous. Germline V gene lookup returns CDR1 SGHTA and CDR2 FQGTGA. The CDR3 is made up of 13 amino acids. Trimming pared 5 bases from V and 4 bases from J, leaving 11 bases between. This CDR3 is CASSPGSVYGYTF. CDR3 nucleotide sequence: TGTGCCAGCAGCCCGGGCTCCGTCTATGGCTACACCTTC.

The rearrangement joins TRBV19 to TRBJ1-4; D not certain. Germline V CDR1 and CDR2: LNHDA, SQIVND (reference sequence). The V end lost 3 bases, the J end lost 5 bases, and 10 bases lay between the germline ends. The CDR3 spans 14 residues. The CDR3 loop reads CASSMSLPNEKLFF. For the CDR3, the DNA is TGTGCCAGTAGTATGTCTCTCCCAAATGAAAAACTGTTTTTT.

V usage is TRBV2 and J usage is TRBJ2-1; D is unclear. Trimming stripped 6 bases from V and 0 bases from J, with 12 bases between. This CDR3 contains 15 residues. Germline-derived CDR1 and CDR2 are SNHLY and FYNNEI. CDR3 coding DNA: TGTGCCAGCAGAGAGGACGTAAGCTCCTACAATGAGCAGTTCTTC. This gives the protein CASREDVSSYNEQFF.

The chain uses TRBV5-4 and TRBJ2-3; TRBD2 matches 8 bases. Germline CDR1 SGHNT, CDR2 YYREEE (reference sequence). This CDR3 spans 13 amino acids. With V trimmed by 4 bases and J by 10 bases, 8 bases remained unmatched. The CDR3 bases are TGTGCCAGCAGCGTTACTAGCGGCTCATCGCAGTATTTT. Amino acids: CASSVTSGSSQYF.

This clone was recorded a few times. The chain recombines TRBV7-3 with TRBJ2-3, with D perhaps TRBD2 (5 bases). Germline CDR1 SGHTA, CDR2 FQGTGA. V dropped 5 bases and J dropped 2 bases, with 17 bases sitting between them. There are 16 residues in the CDR3. CDR3 sequence reads: CASSPARGWDTDTQYF. CDR3 DNA sequence: TGTGCCAGCAGCCCCGCCCGGGGTTGGGACACAGATACGCAGTATTTT. Complete variable domain (other parts from reference TRBV7-3 and TRBJ2-3): GAGVSQTPSNKVTEKGKYVELRCDPISGHTALYWYRQSLGQGPEFLIYFQGTGAADDSGLPNDRFFAVRPEGSVSTLKIQRTERGDSAVYLCASSPARGWDTDTQYFGPGTRLTVL.

The chain is built from TRBV7-2 and TRBJ1-3, with a possible D match to TRBD1 (6 bases). The CDR3 runs 15 residues. Germline V CDR1 and CDR2: SGHTA, FQGNSA. The V gene lost 3 bases and the J gene lost 4 bases, with 13 bases spanning the gap. The CDR3: CASSFLTGSGNTIYF. DNA of the CDR3: TGTGCCAGCAGCTTCTTAACAGGGTCAGGAAACACCATATATTTT.